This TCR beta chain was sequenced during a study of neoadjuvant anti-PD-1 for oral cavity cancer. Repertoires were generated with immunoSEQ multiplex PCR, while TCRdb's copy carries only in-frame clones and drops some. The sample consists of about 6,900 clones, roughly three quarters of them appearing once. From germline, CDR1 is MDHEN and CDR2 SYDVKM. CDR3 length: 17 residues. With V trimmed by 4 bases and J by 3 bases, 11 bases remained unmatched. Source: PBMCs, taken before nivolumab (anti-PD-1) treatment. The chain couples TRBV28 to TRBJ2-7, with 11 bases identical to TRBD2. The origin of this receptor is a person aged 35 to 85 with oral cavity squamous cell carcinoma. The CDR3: CASSSRLAGRTVYEQYF. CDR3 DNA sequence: TGTGCCAGCAGTTCCAGACTAGCGGGACGAACTGTCTACGAGCAGTACTTC.